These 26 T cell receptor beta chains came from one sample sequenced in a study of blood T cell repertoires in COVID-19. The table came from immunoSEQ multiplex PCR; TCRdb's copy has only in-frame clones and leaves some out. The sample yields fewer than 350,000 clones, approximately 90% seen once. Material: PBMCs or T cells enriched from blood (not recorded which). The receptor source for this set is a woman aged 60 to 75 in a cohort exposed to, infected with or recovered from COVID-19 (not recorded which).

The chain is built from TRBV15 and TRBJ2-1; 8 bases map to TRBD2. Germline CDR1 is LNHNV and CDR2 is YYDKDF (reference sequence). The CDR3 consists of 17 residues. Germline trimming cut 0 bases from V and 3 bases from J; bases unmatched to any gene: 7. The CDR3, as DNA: TGTGCCACCAGCAGAGATTGGTCAGCGGGAGTCTACAATGAGCAGTTCTTC. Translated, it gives CATSRDWSAGVYNEQFF.

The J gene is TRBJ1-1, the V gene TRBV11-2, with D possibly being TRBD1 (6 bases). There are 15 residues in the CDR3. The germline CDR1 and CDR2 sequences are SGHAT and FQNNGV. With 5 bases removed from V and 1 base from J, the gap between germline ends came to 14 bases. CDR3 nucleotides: TGTGCCAGCAGCCCCAGACAGGAGTGGAACACTGAAGCTTTCTTT. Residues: CASSPRQEWNTEAFF.

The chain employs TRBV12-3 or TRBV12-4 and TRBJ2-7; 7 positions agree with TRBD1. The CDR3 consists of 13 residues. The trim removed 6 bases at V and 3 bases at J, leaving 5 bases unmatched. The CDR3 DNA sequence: TGTGCCAGCAGACCCGGACAGGTCTACGAGCAGTACTTC. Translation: CASRPGQVYEQYF.

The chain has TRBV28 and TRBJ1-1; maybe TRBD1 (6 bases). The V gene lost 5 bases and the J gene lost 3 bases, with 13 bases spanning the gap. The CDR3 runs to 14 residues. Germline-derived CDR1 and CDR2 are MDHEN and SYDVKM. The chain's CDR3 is CASSPWTEDTEAFF. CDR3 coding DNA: TGTGCCAGCAGTCCATGGACAGAAGACACTGAAGCTTTCTTT.

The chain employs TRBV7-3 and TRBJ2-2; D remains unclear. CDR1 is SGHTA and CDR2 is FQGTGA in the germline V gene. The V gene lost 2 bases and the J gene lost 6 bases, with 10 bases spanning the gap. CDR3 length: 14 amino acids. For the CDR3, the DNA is TGTGCCAGCAGCTTAGACAACCTATCCGGGGAGCTGTTTTTT. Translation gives CASSLDNLSGELFF.

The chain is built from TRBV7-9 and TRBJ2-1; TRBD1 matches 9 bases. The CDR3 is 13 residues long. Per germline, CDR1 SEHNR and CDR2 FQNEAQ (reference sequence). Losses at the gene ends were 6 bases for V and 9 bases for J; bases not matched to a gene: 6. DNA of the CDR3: TGTGCCAGCAGATTAACAGGGGGCGGTGAGCAGTTCTTC. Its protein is CASRLTGGGEQFF.

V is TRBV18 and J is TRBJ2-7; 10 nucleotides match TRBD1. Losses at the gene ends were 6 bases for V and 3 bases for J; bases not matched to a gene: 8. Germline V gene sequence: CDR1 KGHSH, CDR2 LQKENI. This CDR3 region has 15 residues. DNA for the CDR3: TGTGCCAGCTCCCGCCGGGACAGGGGCCTCTACGAGCAGTACTTC. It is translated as CASSRRDRGLYEQYF.

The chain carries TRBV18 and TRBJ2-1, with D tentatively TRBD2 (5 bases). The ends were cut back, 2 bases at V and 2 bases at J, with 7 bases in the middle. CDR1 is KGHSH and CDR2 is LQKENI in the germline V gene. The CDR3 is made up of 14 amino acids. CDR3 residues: CASSPERTYNEQFF. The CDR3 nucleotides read TGTGCCAGCTCACCAGAGCGGACCTACAATGAGCAGTTCTTC. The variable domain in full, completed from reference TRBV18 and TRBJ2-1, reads NAGVMQNPRHLVRRRGQEARLRCSPMKGHSHVYWYRQLPEEGLKFMVYLQKENIIDESGMPKERFSAEFPKEGPSILRIQQVVRGDSAAYFCASSPERTYNEQFFGPGTRLTVL.

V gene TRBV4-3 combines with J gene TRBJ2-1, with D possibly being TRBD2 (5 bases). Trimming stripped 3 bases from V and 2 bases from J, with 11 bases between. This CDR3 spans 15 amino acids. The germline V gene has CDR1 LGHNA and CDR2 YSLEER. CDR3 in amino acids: CASSHSDSAYNEQFF. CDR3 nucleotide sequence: TGCGCCAGCAGCCATTCGGACTCCGCCTACAATGAGCAGTTCTTC.

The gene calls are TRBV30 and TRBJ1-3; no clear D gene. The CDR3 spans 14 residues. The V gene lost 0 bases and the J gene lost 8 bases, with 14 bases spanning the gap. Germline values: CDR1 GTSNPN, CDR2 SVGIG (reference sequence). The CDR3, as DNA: TGTGCCTGGAGTGTAGAGGGTTTACGAGACACCATATATTTT. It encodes CAWSVEGLRDTIYF.

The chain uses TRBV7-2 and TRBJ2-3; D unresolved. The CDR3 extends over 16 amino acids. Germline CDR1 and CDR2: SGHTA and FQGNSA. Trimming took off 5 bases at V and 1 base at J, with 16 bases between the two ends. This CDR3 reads CASSPGRRSRTDTQYF. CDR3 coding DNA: TGTGCCAGCAGCCCTGGGCGACGGTCTCGCACAGATACGCAGTATTTT.

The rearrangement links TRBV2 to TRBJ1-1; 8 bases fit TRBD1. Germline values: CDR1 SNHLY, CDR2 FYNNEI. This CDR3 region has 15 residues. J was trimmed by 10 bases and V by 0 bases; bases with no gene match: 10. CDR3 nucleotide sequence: TGTGCCAGCAGTGAAGCCCAGGGGGCGCCCAGGGTAGCTTTCTTT. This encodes CASSEAQGAPRVAFF.

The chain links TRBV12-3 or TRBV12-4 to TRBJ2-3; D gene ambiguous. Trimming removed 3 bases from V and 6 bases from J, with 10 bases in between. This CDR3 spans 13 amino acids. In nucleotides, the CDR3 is TGTGCCAGCAGTTTCGCAGGTGCCGATACGCAGTATTTT. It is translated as CASSFAGADTQYF.

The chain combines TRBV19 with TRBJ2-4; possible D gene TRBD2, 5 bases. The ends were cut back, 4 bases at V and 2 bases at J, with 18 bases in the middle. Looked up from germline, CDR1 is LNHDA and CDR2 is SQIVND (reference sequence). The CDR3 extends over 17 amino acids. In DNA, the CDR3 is TGTGCCAGTAGTACCCCTGGTAGTACGGGGACCAAAAACATTCAGTACTTC. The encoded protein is CASSTPGSTGTKNIQYF.

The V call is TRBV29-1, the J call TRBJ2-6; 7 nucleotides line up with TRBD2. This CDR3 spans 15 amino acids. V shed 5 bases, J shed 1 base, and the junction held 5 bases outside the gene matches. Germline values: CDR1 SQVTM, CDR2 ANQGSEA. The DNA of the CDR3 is TGCAGCGTTCCAGCGGGACTATCTGGGGCCAACGTCCTGACTTTC. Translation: CSVPAGLSGANVLTF.

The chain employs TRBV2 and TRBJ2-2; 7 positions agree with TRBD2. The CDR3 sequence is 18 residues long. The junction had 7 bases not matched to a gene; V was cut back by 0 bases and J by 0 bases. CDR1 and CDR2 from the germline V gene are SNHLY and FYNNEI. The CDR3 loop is CASSEADSGGTNTGELFF. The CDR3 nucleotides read TGTGCCAGCAGTGAAGCTGACTCGGGGGGAACGAACACCGGGGAGCTGTTTTTT.

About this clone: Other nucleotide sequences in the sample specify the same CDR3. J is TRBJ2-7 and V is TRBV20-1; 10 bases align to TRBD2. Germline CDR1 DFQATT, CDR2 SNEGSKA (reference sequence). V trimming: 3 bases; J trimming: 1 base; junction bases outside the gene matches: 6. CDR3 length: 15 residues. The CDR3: CSASPGTSDSYEQYF. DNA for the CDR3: TGCAGTGCTAGTCCCGGGACTAGCGATTCCTACGAGCAGTACTTC.

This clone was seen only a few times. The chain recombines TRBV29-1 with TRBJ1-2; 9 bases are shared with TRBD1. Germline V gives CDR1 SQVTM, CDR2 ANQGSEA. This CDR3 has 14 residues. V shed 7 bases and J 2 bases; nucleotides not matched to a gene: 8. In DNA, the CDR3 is TGCAGCGCAGCTACAGGGGGCCGAAACTATGGCTACACCTTC. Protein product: CSAATGGRNYGYTF.

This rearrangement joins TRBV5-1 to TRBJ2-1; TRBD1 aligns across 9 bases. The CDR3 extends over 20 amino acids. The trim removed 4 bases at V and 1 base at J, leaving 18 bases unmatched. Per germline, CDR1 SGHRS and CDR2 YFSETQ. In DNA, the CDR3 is TGCGCCAGCAGCACTCCGGGACAGGGCGCACCCGGGATGTCCTACAATGAGCAGTTCTTC. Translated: CASSTPGQGAPGMSYNEQFF.

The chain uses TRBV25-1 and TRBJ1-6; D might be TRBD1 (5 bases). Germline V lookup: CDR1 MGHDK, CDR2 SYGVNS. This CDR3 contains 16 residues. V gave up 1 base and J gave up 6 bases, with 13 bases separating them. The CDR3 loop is CASSESGARINSPLHF. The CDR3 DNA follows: TGTGCCAGCAGTGAATCTGGGGCAAGAATTAATTCACCCCTCCACTTT.

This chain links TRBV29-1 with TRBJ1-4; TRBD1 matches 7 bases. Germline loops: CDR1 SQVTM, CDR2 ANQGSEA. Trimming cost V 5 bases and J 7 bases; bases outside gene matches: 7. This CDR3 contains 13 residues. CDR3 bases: TGCAGCGTTTCGGGACAGAGAGGTGAAAAACTGTTTTTT. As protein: CSVSGQRGEKLFF.

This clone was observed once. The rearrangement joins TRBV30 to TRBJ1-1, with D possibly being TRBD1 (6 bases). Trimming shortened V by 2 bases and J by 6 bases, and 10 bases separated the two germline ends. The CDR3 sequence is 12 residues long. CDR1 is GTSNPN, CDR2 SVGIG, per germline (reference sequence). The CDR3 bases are TGTGCCTGGAGTACAGGGATCCCTGAAGCTTTCTTT. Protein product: CAWSTGIPEAFF.

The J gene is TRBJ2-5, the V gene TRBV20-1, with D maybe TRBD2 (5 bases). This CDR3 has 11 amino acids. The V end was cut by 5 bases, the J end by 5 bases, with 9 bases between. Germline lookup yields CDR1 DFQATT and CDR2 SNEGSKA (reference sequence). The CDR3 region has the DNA TGCAGTGCTTACCCGGGGGAGACCCAGTACTTC. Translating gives CSAYPGETQYF.

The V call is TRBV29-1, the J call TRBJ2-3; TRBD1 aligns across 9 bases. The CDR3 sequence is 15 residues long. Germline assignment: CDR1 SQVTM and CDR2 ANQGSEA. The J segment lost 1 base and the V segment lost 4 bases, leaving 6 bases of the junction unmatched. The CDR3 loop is CSVGVRDRGTDTQYF. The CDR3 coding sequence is TGCAGCGTTGGGGTCCGGGACAGGGGCACAGATACGCAGTATTTT.

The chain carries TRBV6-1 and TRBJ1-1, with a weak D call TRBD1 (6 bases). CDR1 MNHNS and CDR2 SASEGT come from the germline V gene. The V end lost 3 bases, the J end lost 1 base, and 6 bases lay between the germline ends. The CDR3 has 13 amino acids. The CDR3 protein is CASSETGNTEAFF. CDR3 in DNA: TGTGCCAGCAGTGAGACAGGGAACACTGAAGCTTTCTTT.

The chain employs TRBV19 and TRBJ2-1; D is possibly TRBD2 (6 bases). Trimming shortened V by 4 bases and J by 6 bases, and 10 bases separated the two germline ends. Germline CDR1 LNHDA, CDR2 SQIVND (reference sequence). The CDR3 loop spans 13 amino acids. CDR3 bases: TGTGCCAGTAGTAGGGTGCGGGGCAATGAGCAGTTCTTC. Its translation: CASSRVRGNEQFF.